The 18 T cell receptor beta chains below all came from one sample that was sequenced in a study of identical twins. MiXCR, applied by TCRdb to the 5' RACE reads, yields one record per CDR3 protein. This sample has a few hundred thousand distinct CDR3 sequences, with roughly 8% found just once. These same data were also listed under a study on yellow fever vaccine responses in identical twins.

Sequenced: CD8+ T cells sorted from blood. Source of these receptors: a woman aged 18-29 years in good health.

V is TRBV9 and J is TRBJ1-5; D gene ambiguous. This CDR3 has 15 residues. The V end was cut by 0 bases, the J end by 4 bases, with 11 bases between. Germline CDR1 and CDR2: SGDLS and YYNGEE. CDR3 sequence: CASSVGDAKNQPQHF. In nucleotides, the CDR3 is TGTGCCAGCAGCGTAGGAGACGCCAAAAATCAGCCCCAGCATTTT.

This clonotype has just a few counts. This chain joins TRBV20-1 and TRBJ2-1, with 11 bases lining up with TRBD2. CDR1 is DFQATT, CDR2 SNEGSKA, per germline (reference sequence). The V gene end was trimmed by 6 bases and the J gene end by 0 bases; junction bases not matched to a gene: 4. This CDR3 has 15 residues. This CDR3 is CSARGLAGSYNEQFF. CDR3 DNA sequence: TGCAGTGCCCGAGGACTAGCGGGCTCCTACAATGAGCAGTTCTTC.

Here the CDR3 DNA reads TGTGCCAGCAGTTCTGACTCTGGGGCCAACGTCCTGACTTTC. This gives the protein CASSSDSGANVLTF. The V call is TRBV12-3 or TRBV12-4, the J call TRBJ2-6; unclear D gene. This CDR3 region has 14 residues. Trimming took 4 bases from V and 0 from J, leaving 4 bases between them.

V is TRBV7-9 and J is TRBJ2-3, with 9 bases fitting TRBD2. The CDR3 consists of 16 residues. V shed 4 bases and J 3 bases; nucleotides not matched to a gene: 8. Germline values: CDR1 SEHNR, CDR2 FQNEAQ (reference sequence). The CDR3 sequence: CASSWPGTSTTDTQYF. Written as DNA, the CDR3 is TGTGCCAGCAGCTGGCCCGGGACTAGCACTACAGATACGCAGTATTTT.

This clonotype appeared a few times. V is TRBV4-2 and J is TRBJ2-7; a weak D match, TRBD2 (6 bases). V lost 0 bases, J lost 3 bases, and 9 bases lay in between. Germline-derived CDR1 and CDR2 are LGHNA and YNFKEQ. CDR3 length equals 14 residues. DNA for the CDR3: TGTGCCAGCAGCCAAGATCCGGGAGACTACGAGCAGTACTTC. This codes for CASSQDPGDYEQYF.

This clonotype was counted ten times or more. The chain is built from TRBV3-1 and TRBJ2-1; the match to TRBD2 covers 8 bases. J gave up 8 bases and V 5 bases, and 11 bases lay outside the gene matches. Germline V gene lookup returns CDR1 LGHDT and CDR2 YNNKEL (reference sequence). This CDR3 contains 15 residues. CDR3 coding DNA: TGTGCCAGCAGCTTCGATGGACTAGCCTCCTATGAGCAGTTCTTC. Amino acid sequence: CASSFDGLASYEQFF.

The chain employs TRBV6-2 or TRBV6-3 and TRBJ2-1; TRBD1 matches 9 bases. CDR1 and CDR2 from the germline V gene are MNHEY and SVGEGT. Trimming at V came to 1 base and at J to 6 bases, leaving 13 bases not matched to a gene. There are 18 residues in the CDR3. The DNA of the CDR3 is TGTGCCAGCAGTTACTATCATTTGGGACAGGGCGGTTTCAATGAGCAGTTCTTC. It codes for CASSYYHLGQGGFNEQFF.

The chain couples TRBV4-1 to TRBJ2-7; D gene unclear. The CDR3 contains 14 residues. The V and J ends lost 1 base and 3 bases respectively, with 10 bases between them. The germline V gene has CDR1 MGHRA and CDR2 YSYEKL. DNA for the CDR3: TGCGCCAGCAGCCAAGCCGGCAGGAACTACGAGCAGTACTTC. It translates to CASSQAGRNYEQYF.

Here the CDR3 DNA reads TGTGCCAGCAGCTTATGGTCGGACCTCTTCTCCTACGAGCAGTACTTC. Amino acid sequence: CASSLWSDLFSYEQYF. The chain couples TRBV7-2 to TRBJ2-7; D is unclear. CDR3 size: 16 residues. Germline assignment: CDR1 SGHTA and CDR2 FQGNSA. Trimming removed 2 bases from V and 0 bases from J, with 14 bases in between.

The chain is built from TRBV11-2 and TRBJ2-7, with 8 nucleotides matching TRBD2. The CDR3 runs to 21 residues. Germline assignment: CDR1 SGHAT and CDR2 FQNNGV. V was clipped by 5 bases and J by 2 bases; unmatched bases: 26. CDR3 nucleotide sequence: TGTGCCAGCAGCCCACGTCATTCCGGGTCTCGGGGGGGGCCATTTCCCTACGAGCAGTACTTC. Protein sequence: CASSPRHSGSRGGPFPYEQYF.

This clonotype was found a few times. This sequence joins TRBV6-1 and TRBJ2-7; D is uncertain. CDR3 length: 12 residues. Germline V CDR1 and CDR2: MNHNS, SASEGT. V dropped 2 bases and J dropped 1 base, with 3 bases sitting between them. DNA for the CDR3: TGTGCCAGCAGTGAACTTTCCTACGAGCAGTACTTC. Amino acids: CASSELSYEQYF.

The sample holds many counts of this clonotype. The V gene is TRBV7-9, the J gene TRBJ2-3, with D uncertain. The V gene's germline CDR1 is SEHNR and CDR2 FQNEAQ (reference sequence). The CDR3 totals 14 residues. V lost 5 bases, J lost 6 bases, and 15 bases lay in between. CDR3 protein: CASSPRDPPDTQYF. The CDR3 DNA reads as TGTGCCAGCAGCCCAAGGGATCCGCCGGATACGCAGTATTTT.

There are many counts of this clonotype. The genes are TRBV2 and TRBJ2-1, with unresolved D. CDR3 length equals 11 residues. Germline V gene data show CDR1 as SNHLY and CDR2 as FYNNEI. Deletions cut 7 bases from V and 6 bases from J, with 7 bases between. The CDR3 loop reads CASISSNEQFF. DNA of the CDR3: TGTGCCAGCATTTCTAGCAATGAGCAGTTCTTC.

V gene TRBV7-8 combines with J gene TRBJ2-3; 15 positions match TRBD2. Losses at the gene ends were 5 bases for V and 3 bases for J; bases not matched to a gene: 6. Germline CDR1 is SGHVS and CDR2 is FQNEAQ. This CDR3 is 17 amino acids long. CDR3 bases: TGTGCCAGCAGCCCGGGACTAGCGGGGGGATTGACAGATACGCAGTATTTT. This gives the protein CASSPGLAGGLTDTQYF.

In nucleotides, the CDR3 is TGTGCCAGCAGTGAAAGTACCGGGACAGGGGCGAATGAGCAGTTCTTC. This encodes CASSESTGTGANEQFF. The chain carries TRBV6-4 and TRBJ2-1, with 10 bases lining up with TRBD1. The J segment lost 7 bases and the V segment lost 3 bases, leaving 9 bases of the junction unmatched. Germline CDR1 and CDR2: MRHNA and SNTAGT. The CDR3 covers 16 residues.

As concerns this clonotype: One junction end disagrees with the germline gene, perhaps due to a read error. This chain joins TRBV7-9 and TRBJ2-1; 9 nucleotides align to TRBD1. This CDR3 comprises 15 residues. Germline loops: CDR1 SEHNR, CDR2 FQNEAQ (reference sequence). The DNA for the CDR3 is TGCGCCAGCAGCTCACAATCACAGGGGGCGAGAGAGCAGTTCTTC. Translated, it gives CASSSQSQGAREQFF.

This clonotype was observed many times. The V gene is TRBV28, the J gene TRBJ1-5; TRBD1 agrees at 7 bases. The trim removed 2 bases at V and 6 bases at J, leaving 4 bases unmatched. Germline CDR1 is MDHEN and CDR2 is SYDVKM. This CDR3 region has 14 residues. In DNA form, the CDR3 reads TGTGCCAGCAGTTTAGGACAGGAAAGTCAGCCCCAGCATTTT. Translation: CASSLGQESQPQHF.

The chain joins TRBV28 to TRBJ2-5, with 7 positions matching TRBD1. The CDR3 runs to 18 residues. Per germline, CDR1 MDHEN and CDR2 SYDVKM. J was trimmed by 5 bases and V by 3 bases; bases with no gene match: 18. The DNA of the CDR3 is TGTGCCAGCAGTTTTGGGCCGACAGGGCCAAATGTGGTGGAGACCCAGTACTTC. This gives the protein CASSFGPTGPNVVETQYF.